These T cell receptor beta chains were read from a single sample in a study of shared clonotypes between healthy human individuals. Data came from immunoSEQ multiplex PCR; TCRdb stores just in-frame clones and leaves some out. The sample has about 2.1 million clones, around 93% seen once; the top ten hold around 1.7%. Sequences were obtained from naive CD8+ T cells from PBMCs. These receptors were taken from a man in his late teens or twenties in good health. Some clones in this sample may be carry-over from other donors' samples. CDR3s include the opening cysteine and the closing phenylalanine or tryptophan. The order of the fields is clone size, V gene, D gene, J gene, CDR3 DNA, CDR3 protein. D genes are given only for firm matches. Clone size, where shown, is once, few, many, or a class for clones that have expanded.

>NA|TRBV5-6|TRBD1|TRBJ1-2
TGTGCCAGCAGCTCGACAGGGGGAGGCTATGGCTACACCTTC
CASSSTGGGYGYTF
>NA|TRBV1|NA|TRBJ1-1
TGCACCAGCAGCCAAGATTGGCAGGGGTTGAACACTGAAGCTTTCTTT
CTSSQDWQGLNTEAFF
>NA|TRBV5-6|NA|TRBJ1-6
TGTGCCAGCAGCAGCGTCATTGGGAATTCACCCCTCCACTTT
CASSSVIGNSPLHF
>NA|TRBV15|NA|TRBJ2-7
TGTGCCACCAGCAGGGATTTTCAGTCCGAGCAGTACTTC
CATSRDFQSEQYF
>NA|TRBV5-6|TRBD1|TRBJ1-2
TGTGCCAGCAGCTTGGGACAGGGAGGCTACACCTTC
CASSLGQGGYTF
>NA|TRBV27|TRBD1|TRBJ2-7
TGTGCCAGCAGTCTTAGGGACAGGGTAAGCGAGCAGTACTTC
CASSLRDRVSEQYF
>NA|TRBV5-1|TRBD2|TRBJ2-2
TGCGCCAGCAGCTTTAGCGGGGGAGCGAACACCGGGGAGCTGTTTTTT
CASSFSGGANTGELFF
>NA|TRBV2|NA|TRBJ2-1
TGTGCCAGCATCAGGGTTGAGAATGAGCAGTTCTTC
CASIRVENEQFF
>once|TRBV7-9|NA|TRBJ2-5
TGTGCCAGCAGTGGATACGGGGGCCATAGAGAAGAGACCCAGTACTTC
CASSGYGGHREETQYF
>NA|TRBV28|NA|TRBJ1-5
TGTGCCAGCAGTCCCACAGCACCTGCCAATTATCAGCCCCAGCATTTT
CASSPTAPANYQPQHF
>NA|TRBV5-1|NA|TRBJ2-7
TGCGCCACCCCTCCCACCAGGGGACGCACCTACGAGCAGTACTTC
CATPPTRGRTYEQYF
>NA|TRBV5-6|TRBD1|TRBJ2-2
TGTGCCAGCAGCTTACCGGGACAGGGGATTACCGGGGAGCTGTTTTTT
CASSLPGQGITGELFF
>NA|TRBV29-1|NA|TRBJ2-3
TGCAGCGCCCCCGGCCGGGGGGCGGTAGCAGATACGCAGTATTTT
CSAPGRGAVADTQYF
>NA|TRBV7-8|TRBD2|TRBJ2-7
TGTGCCAGCAGCTTAGTACGTGGGGGAGGGCCTCGGTACGAGCAGTACTTC
CASSLVRGGGPRYEQYF
>NA|TRBV7-9|TRBD1|TRBJ1-1
TGTGCCAGCAGCCCATACCCGACAGGGTCGGGGTCGGAAGCTTTCTTT
CASSPYPTGSGSEAFF
>NA|TRBV11-2|NA|TRBJ2-1
TGTGCCAGCCATGAAAGGGGGGCAGCCTCCTACAATGAGCAGTTCTTC
CASHERGAASYNEQFF
>NA|TRBV29-1|NA|TRBJ2-7
TGCAGCGTAGGACCAGGGGCGTGGGAGCAGTACTTC
CSVGPGAWEQYF
>NA|TRBV6-5|TRBD2|TRBJ2-5
TGTGCCAGCAGTTATGAAACTAGCGGTCAAGAGACCCAGTACTTC
CASSYETSGQETQYF
>NA|TRBV6-5|TRBD1|TRBJ2-1
TGTGCCAGCAGAAGACCGGGACAGGGTGACAATGAGCAGTTCTTC
CASRRPGQGDNEQFF
>NA|TRBV27|TRBD1|TRBJ2-7
TGTGCCAGCAGTTTTATCGGGAGAACGGGACAGGGGGCAGGGCAGTACTTC
CASSFIGRTGQGAGQYF
>NA|TRBV28|NA|TRBJ1-1
TGTGCCAGCAGTTTGCGCAGGCTGAACACTGAAGCTTTCTTT
CASSLRRLNTEAFF
>NA|TRBV29-1|NA|TRBJ2-1
TGCAGCGTTGCAGAAGAGGCCTACAATGAGCAGTTCTTC
CSVAEEAYNEQFF
>NA|TRBV6-5|NA|TRBJ2-7
TGTGCCAGCATTGCGCCCTCCTACGAGCAGTACTTC
CASIAPSYEQYF
>NA|TRBV4-2|TRBD1|TRBJ2-7
TGTGCCAGCAGCCCTCCGGGACAGATATACGAGCAGTACTTC
CASSPPGQIYEQYF
>NA|TRBV7-2|NA|TRBJ1-5
TGTGCCAGCAGCTGGGGGAAGTGGAGCAATCAGCCCCAGCATTTT
CASSWGKWSNQPQHF
>NA|TRBV7-9|TRBD2|TRBJ2-3
TGTGCCAGCAGCGCGAGGACTAGCGGGAGTAAGGATACGCAGTATTTT
CASSARTSGSKDTQYF
>NA|TRBV28|NA|TRBJ2-7
TGTGCCAGCAGTTCCCGAGACTTTGGCTCCTACGAGCAGTACTTC
CASSSRDFGSYEQYF
>NA|TRBV6-5|TRBD2|TRBJ2-7
TGTGCCAGCAGTTATTTGCGGGAGAACCCCTACGAGCAGTACTTC
CASSYLRENPYEQYF
>NA|TRBV27|NA|TRBJ1-1
TGTGCCAGCAGTTTTGGGTTGTCGCGAGCAGTGAACACTGAAGCTTTCTTT
CASSFGLSRAVNTEAFF
>NA|TRBV5-8|NA|TRBJ1-5
TGTGCCAGCAGCCCTCCCCTGGGGCGGCAGCCCCAGCATTTT
CASSPPLGRQPQHF
>NA|TRBV5-1|NA|TRBJ2-1
TGCGCCAGCAGCTTATCTCGGGAGATTGTGAGTGAGCAGTTCTTC
CASSLSREIVSEQFF
>NA|TRBV2|TRBD1|TRBJ1-5
TGTGCCAGCAGCGAGACAGGGGGCAAGCCCCAGCATTTT
CASSETGGKPQHF
>NA|TRBV7-9|NA|TRBJ2-2
TGTGCCAGCAGCTTAATAGGGGAGCTGTTTTTT
CASSLIGELFF
>NA|TRBV27|NA|TRBJ2-4
TGTGCCAGCAGTAGCAAAAGGTCTGGGGCCAAAAACATTCAGTACTTC
CASSSKRSGAKNIQYF
>NA|TRBV29-1|NA|TRBJ1-2
TGCAGCGTCCCAGGGGTGTATGGCTACACCTTC
CSVPGVYGYTF
>NA|TRBV5-1|NA|TRBJ2-1
TGCGCCAGCAGCTTTATCGGTTCTAATGAGCAGTTCTTC
CASSFIGSNEQFF